These 28 T cell receptor beta chains were sequenced from one sample in a study of blood T cell repertoires in COVID-19. Repertoires were generated with immunoSEQ multiplex PCR, while TCRdb's copy carries only in-frame clones and drops some. This table has approximately 77,000 clones, more than 80% appearing once. The source material was peripheral blood. These TCRs come from a woman in her 70s with acute or convalescent COVID-19.

CDR3 in DNA: TGTGCCAGCAGAATACAGGTGGCAGGTGAGCAGTACTTC. Residues: CASRIQVAGEQYF. The chain carries TRBV27 and TRBJ2-7; tentative D call: TRBD1 (5 bases). CDR1 is MNHEY, CDR2 SMNVEV, per germline (reference sequence). Trimming removed 6 bases from V and 7 bases from J, with 16 bases in between. CDR3 length: 13 amino acids.

The rearrangement links TRBV27 to TRBJ2-7; 12 bases are a match to TRBD1. The V gene's germline CDR1 is MNHEY and CDR2 SMNVEV (reference sequence). This CDR3 is built from 15 residues. Unmatched junction bases numbered 6, after V lost 6 bases and J lost 3 bases. The DNA for the CDR3 is TGTGCCAGCAGCCTAGGGACAGGGGGCATCTACGAGCAGTACTTC. Residues: CASSLGTGGIYEQYF.

This clone has a single count. This chain joins TRBV5-3 and TRBJ1-4; 7 nucleotides align to TRBD1. TRBV5-3 is an open reading frame, and its role is uncertain. This CDR3 is 18 amino acids long. Losses at the gene ends were 2 bases for V and 7 bases for J; bases not matched to a gene: 17. CDR3 loop: CARSLLDRDGLPSEKLFF. In DNA, the CDR3 is TGTGCCAGAAGCTTATTAGACAGGGACGGTCTACCTAGTGAAAAACTGTTTTTT.

This rearrangement joins TRBV4-3 to TRBJ2-2, with D uncertain. The CDR3 extends over 17 amino acids. Trimming removed 2 bases from V and 1 base from J, with 14 bases in between. Germline loops: CDR1 LGHNA, CDR2 YSLEER. For the CDR3, the DNA is TGCGCCAGCAGCCAACGAACGTCCGCCGGGAACACCGGGGAGCTGTTTTTT. It yields the protein CASSQRTSAGNTGELFF.

The sample holds a few counts of this clone. The chain is built from TRBV4-2 and TRBJ2-7; D is unresolved. The ends were cut back, 0 bases at V and 0 bases at J, with 3 bases in the middle. The V gene's germline CDR1 is LGHNA and CDR2 YNFKEQ. This CDR3 contains 13 residues. The CDR3 DNA reads TGTGCCAGCAGCCAAGACGGCTCCTACGAGCAGTACTTC. This gives the protein CASSQDGSYEQYF.

The rearrangement uses TRBV5-5 and TRBJ2-7; 8 nucleotides agree with TRBD2. With 5 bases clipped from V and 2 bases from J, the junction kept 6 bases outside the gene matches. This CDR3 has 14 amino acids. The germline V gene encodes CDR1 SGHKS and CDR2 YYEKEE (reference sequence). CDR3 loop: CASRVGLGPYEQYF. For the CDR3, the DNA is TGTGCCAGCAGGGTGGGACTAGGGCCCTACGAGCAGTACTTC. Complete variable domain (other parts from reference TRBV5-5 and TRBJ2-7): DAGVTQSPTHLIKTRGQQVTLRCSPISGHKSVSWYQQVLGQGPQFIFQYYEKEERGRGNFPDRFSARQFPNYSSELNVNALLLGDSALYLCASRVGLGPYEQYFGPGTRLTVT.

The gene calls are TRBV29-1 and TRBJ1-1; D remains ambiguous. The V end was cut by 4 bases, the J end by 7 bases, with 13 bases between. This CDR3 region has 12 residues. From germline, CDR1 is SQVTM and CDR2 ANQGSEA. CDR3 protein: CSVVRERDEAFF. CDR3 in DNA: TGCAGCGTTGTTCGGGAGCGGGATGAAGCTTTCTTT.

The CDR3 bases are TGTGCCAGCAGCTTAGCGGGGACTAGCGGGGTGAATGAGCAGTTCTTC. Translating it yields CASSLAGTSGVNEQFF. This chain links TRBV7-2 with TRBJ2-1, with 13 bases lining up with TRBD2. CDR1 is SGHTA, CDR2 FQGNSA, per germline. The CDR3 spans 16 residues. V trimming: 0 bases; J trimming: 7 bases; junction bases outside the gene matches: 3.

The CDR3 sequence: CASSQGASTEAFF. The CDR3 DNA reads TGTGCCAGCAGCCAGGGGGCGAGCACTGAAGCTTTCTTT. The chain links TRBV3-1 (or the pseudogene TRBV3-2) to TRBJ1-1; D possibly corresponds to TRBD1 (6 bases). The CDR3 consists of 13 residues. V lost 3 bases and J 4 bases, leaving 9 bases between the germline ends. Germline loops: CDR1 LGHDT, CDR2 YNNKEL (reference sequence).

The chain couples TRBV9 to TRBJ1-4; D gene uncertain. This CDR3 has 16 amino acids. The germline V gene has CDR1 SGDLS and CDR2 YYNGEE. Trimming stripped 2 bases from V and 0 bases from J, with 11 bases between. The CDR3 bases are TGTGCCAGCAGCGTTGGAGAGCGCGCAACTAATGAAAAACTGTTTTTT. This sequence encodes CASSVGERATNEKLFF.

The rearrangement links TRBV9 to TRBJ2-7; D may be TRBD2 (7 bases). The V end lost 4 bases, the J end lost 1 base, and 21 bases lay between the germline ends. The germline V gene has CDR1 SGDLS and CDR2 YYNGEE. The CDR3 totals 17 residues. The CDR3 DNA follows: TGTGCCAGCAGCCCTTACGATGGGGGGGGCCCTTCCTACGAGCAGTACTTC. It translates to CASSPYDGGGPSYEQYF.

V gene TRBV5-1 combines with J gene TRBJ1-2; 10 nucleotides agree with TRBD1. The CDR3 runs to 15 residues. CDR1 and CDR2 from the germline V gene are SGHRS and YFSETQ. Germline trimming cut 4 bases from V and 4 bases from J; bases unmatched to any gene: 7. The CDR3 protein is CASSGQGVKSYGYTF. The CDR3 DNA sequence: TGCGCCAGCAGCGGACAGGGGGTTAAGAGCTATGGCTACACCTTC.

The gene calls are TRBV27 and TRBJ2-1; tentative D call: TRBD1 (6 bases). The CDR3 is made up of 16 amino acids. V was cut by 6 bases and J by 9 bases, with 24 bases left in between. Germline V lookup: CDR1 MNHEY, CDR2 SMNVEV (reference sequence). The CDR3 coding sequence is TGTGCCAGCAGCCGACTCCCAGTCGGACAGCCGGGTGAGCAGTTCTTC. The encoded protein is CASSRLPVGQPGEQFF.

This chain joins TRBV5-4 and TRBJ1-2; possible D gene TRBD1, 5 bases. Germline CDR1 reads SGHNT; CDR2 reads YYREEE (reference sequence). The CDR3 extends over 13 amino acids. V lost 1 base, J lost 4 bases, and 8 bases lay in between. The DNA of the CDR3 is TGTGCCAGCAGCTTGACGACAGCCTATGGCTACACCTTC. Residues: CASSLTTAYGYTF.

The gene calls are TRBV7-2 and TRBJ1-2, with unresolved D. The CDR3 loop spans 14 amino acids. V was cut by 1 base and J by 3 bases, with 9 bases left in between. Looked up from germline, CDR1 is SGHTA and CDR2 is FQGNSA. This CDR3 is CASSLEPNYYGYTF. CDR3 nucleotide sequence: TGTGCCAGCAGCTTAGAACCCAACTACTATGGCTACACCTTC.

This rearrangement joins TRBV18 to TRBJ2-7, with 9 positions matching TRBD1. This CDR3 has 15 residues. Germline V lookup: CDR1 KGHSH, CDR2 LQKENI. After removal of 3 bases from V and 1 base from J, the junction contained 4 bases not matched to a gene. The CDR3 spells CASSPGQGRSYEQYF. The CDR3 DNA reads TGTGCCAGCTCACCTGGACAGGGGAGGTCCTACGAGCAGTACTTC.

The sample holds one count of this clone. A read error may explain this, as a much larger clone is one base away. This CDR3 is CASSSTGSYEQYF. CDR3 in DNA: TGTGCCAGCAGCTCGACAGGCTCCTACGAGCAGTACTTC. The V gene is TRBV7-2, the J gene TRBJ2-7, with a possible D match to TRBD1 (6 bases). Per germline, CDR1 SGHTA and CDR2 FQGNSA. This CDR3 region has 13 residues. V lost 4 bases and J lost 0, with 7 bases in between.

This sequence joins TRBV7-8 and TRBJ2-1; 11 bases agree with TRBD2. Trimming at V came to 6 bases and at J to 4 bases, leaving 5 bases not matched to a gene. The CDR3 sequence is 15 residues long. In germline, CDR1 is SGHVS, CDR2 FQNEAQ. In DNA, the CDR3 is TGTGCCAGCAGAATCCTAGCGGGGGGTTACAATGAGCAGTTCTTC. Its protein product is CASRILAGGYNEQFF. Full variable domain (rest looked up from reference TRBV7-8 and TRBJ2-1): GAGVSQSPRYKVAKRGQDVALRCDPISGHVSLFWYQQALGQGPEFLTYFQNEAQLDKSGLPSDRFFAERPEGSVSTLKIQRTQQEDSAVYLCASRILAGGYNEQFFGPGTRLTVL.

This rearrangement joins TRBV6-2 or TRBV6-3 to TRBJ1-1; D is possibly TRBD1 (5 bases). V dropped 4 bases and J dropped 4 bases, with 10 bases sitting between them. CDR3 length equals 13 residues. The germline V gene encodes CDR1 MNHEY and CDR2 SVGEGT. CDR3 nucleotides: TGTGCCAGCAGTTTTCAGGGTTCCACTGAAGCTTTCTTT. Translation: CASSFQGSTEAFF.

This clone turned up a few times. The J gene is TRBJ1-6, the V gene TRBV18; D gene unclear. CDR1 is KGHSH and CDR2 is LQKENI in the germline V gene. V shed 4 bases and J shed 0 bases, with 7 bases lying between them. The CDR3 contains 15 residues. As DNA, the CDR3 is TGTGCCAGCTCACTCCGGGACTCCTATAATTCACCCCTCCACTTT. Its translation is CASSLRDSYNSPLHF.

The chain has TRBV4-2 and TRBJ2-2; 8 nucleotides line up with TRBD1. CDR3 length equals 17 residues. Trimming cost V 3 bases and J 5 bases; bases outside gene matches: 11. The germline V gene has CDR1 LGHNA and CDR2 YNFKEQ. DNA of the CDR3: TGTGCCAGCAGCCACCCAGCAGGGGGCGTCGAGACCGGGGAGCTGTTTTTT. This sequence encodes CASSHPAGGVETGELFF.

The J gene is TRBJ2-7, the V gene TRBV9, with TRBD1 identical over 7 bases. J was trimmed by 3 bases and V by 3 bases; bases with no gene match: 6. This CDR3 is built from 14 residues. Germline-derived CDR1 and CDR2 are SGDLS and YYNGEE. Written as DNA, the CDR3 is TGTGCCAGCAGCGAAGGACAGGCTGGCTACGAGCAGTACTTC. Its protein is CASSEGQAGYEQYF.

The chain recombines TRBV3-1 (or the pseudogene TRBV3-2) with TRBJ1-4, with 8 bases fitting TRBD1. The CDR3 runs 17 residues. Germline V gene sequence: CDR1 LGHDT, CDR2 YNNKEL (reference sequence). V lost 0 bases to trimming and J lost 8 bases; unmatched junction nucleotides: 11. CDR3 DNA sequence: TGTGCCAGCAGCCAAGATCTCGCCCAGGGGGCACGGGAAAAACTGTTTTTT. It encodes CASSQDLAQGAREKLFF.

This clone was counted a few times. The chain employs TRBV4-3 and TRBJ2-7, with 8 positions matching TRBD1. The CDR3 sequence is 16 residues long. Germline V CDR1 and CDR2: LGHNA, YSLEER. The junction had 7 bases not matched to a gene; V was cut back by 0 bases and J by 3 bases. The CDR3 region is CASSQDSYGQGYEQYF. CDR3 sequence (DNA): TGCGCCAGCAGCCAAGATTCATACGGACAGGGCTACGAGCAGTACTTC.

This chain connects TRBV6-5 to TRBJ2-7, with a possible D match to TRBD1 (5 bases). Germline assignment: CDR1 MNHEY and CDR2 SVGAGI. The CDR3 runs to 14 residues. Trimming took 4 bases from V and 6 from J, leaving 16 bases between them. This CDR3 reads CASSFSLRAPEQYF. The CDR3 DNA sequence: TGTGCCAGCAGTTTTTCCCTCAGGGCTCCCGAGCAGTACTTC.

This chain uses TRBV12-3 or TRBV12-4 with TRBJ1-1, with TRBD1 as a possible D gene (5 bases). V lost 5 bases to trimming and J lost 1 base, with 8 bases between them. This CDR3 has 13 amino acids. The CDR3 nucleotides read TGTGCCAGCAGTAGACAGAGGAACACTGAAGCTTTCTTT. It translates to CASSRQRNTEAFF.

This sequence joins TRBV5-1 and TRBJ2-7, with 7 bases fitting TRBD1. With V trimmed by 1 base and J by 7 bases, 8 bases remained unmatched. This CDR3 contains 14 residues. Germline assignment: CDR1 SGHRS and CDR2 YFSETQ. CDR3 sequence: CASSLRTGAKEQYF. The CDR3 DNA reads TGCGCCAGCAGCTTGCGGACAGGAGCCAAAGAGCAGTACTTC.

The chain couples TRBV19 to TRBJ1-6, with 9 bases aligning to TRBD1. This CDR3 is built from 14 residues. Looked up from germline, CDR1 is LNHDA and CDR2 is SQIVND (reference sequence). The CDR3, as DNA: TGTGTCGCCGGGACAGGGATGGGGAATTCACCCCTCCACTTT. Its protein is CVAGTGMGNSPLHF.